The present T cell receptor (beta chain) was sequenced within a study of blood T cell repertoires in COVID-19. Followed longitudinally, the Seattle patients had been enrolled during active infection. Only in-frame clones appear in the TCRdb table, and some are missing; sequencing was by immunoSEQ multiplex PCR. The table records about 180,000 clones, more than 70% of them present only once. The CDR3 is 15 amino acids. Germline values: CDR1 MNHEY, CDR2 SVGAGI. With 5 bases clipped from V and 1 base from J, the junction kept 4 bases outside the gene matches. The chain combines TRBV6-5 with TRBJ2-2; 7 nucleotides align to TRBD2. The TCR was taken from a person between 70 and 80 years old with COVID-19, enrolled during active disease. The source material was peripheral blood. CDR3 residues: CASSMRGLNTGELFF. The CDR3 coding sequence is TGTGCCAGCAGTATGCGGGGGTTGAACACCGGGGAGCTGTTTTTT.